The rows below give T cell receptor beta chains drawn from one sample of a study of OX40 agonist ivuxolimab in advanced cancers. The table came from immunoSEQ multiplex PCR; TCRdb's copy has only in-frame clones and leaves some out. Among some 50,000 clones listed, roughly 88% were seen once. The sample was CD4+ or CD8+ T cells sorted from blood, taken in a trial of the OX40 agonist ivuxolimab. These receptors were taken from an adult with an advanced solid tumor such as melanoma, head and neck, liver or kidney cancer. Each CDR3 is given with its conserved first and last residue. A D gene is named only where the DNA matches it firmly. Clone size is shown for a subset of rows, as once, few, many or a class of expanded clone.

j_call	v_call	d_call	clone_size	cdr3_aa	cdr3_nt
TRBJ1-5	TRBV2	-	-	CASSGLSSNQPQHF	TGTGCCAGCAGTGGACTGAGTAGCAATCAGCCCCAGCACTTT
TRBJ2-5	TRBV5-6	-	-	CASTPLRRPQETQYF	TGTGCCAGCACCCCCCTGCGACGGCCGCAAGAGACCCAGTACTTC
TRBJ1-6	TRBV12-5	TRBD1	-	CASAPTGYNSPLHF	TGTGCTAGTGCCCCGACAGGGTATAATTCACCCCTCCACTTT
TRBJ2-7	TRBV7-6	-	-	CASSLAFRGGEQYF	TGTGCCAGCAGCTTAGCGTTCAGGGGGGGCGAGCAGTACTTC
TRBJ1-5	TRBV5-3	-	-	CARSWRWGGNQPQHF	TGTGCCAGAAGCTGGCGGTGGGGCGGCAATCAGCCCCAGCATTTT
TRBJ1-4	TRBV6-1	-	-	CASSEDSSTNEKLFF	TGTGCCAGCAGTGAAGACAGTTCGACTAATGAAAAACTGTTTTTT
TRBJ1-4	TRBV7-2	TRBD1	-	CASSPTGGWGEKLFF	TGTGCCAGCAGCCCCACAGGGGGCTGGGGTGAAAAACTGTTTTTT
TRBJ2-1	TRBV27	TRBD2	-	CASRLLAGGYNEQFF	TGTGCCAGCAGGTTACTAGCGGGGGGTTACAATGAGCAGTTCTTC
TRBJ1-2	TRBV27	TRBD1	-	CASSLGTGNYGYTF	TGTGCCAGCAGTTTAGGGACAGGGAACTATGGCTACACCTTC
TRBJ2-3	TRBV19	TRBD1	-	CASSEQGVDTQYF	TGTGCCAGTTCCGAGCAGGGGGTAGATACGCAGTATTTT
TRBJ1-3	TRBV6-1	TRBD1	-	CASRTGQGESTIYF	TGTGCCAGCAGAACGGGACAGGGGGAATCCACCATATATTTT
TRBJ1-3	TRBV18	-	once	CASSLNSGNTIYF	TGTGCCAGCTCCCTCAATAGTGGAAACACCATATATTTT
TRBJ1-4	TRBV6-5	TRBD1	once	CASSYPGQGNEKLFF	TGTGCCAGCAGTTACCCCGGACAGGGTAATGAAAAACTGTTTTTT
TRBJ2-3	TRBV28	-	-	CASSTRVPTDTQYF	TGTGCCAGCAGTACCCGGGTCCCCACAGATACGCAGTATTTT
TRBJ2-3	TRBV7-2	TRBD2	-	CASSLTLRGGTDTQYF	TGTGCCAGCAGCTTAACTTTGCGGGGGGGCACAGATACGCAGTATTTT
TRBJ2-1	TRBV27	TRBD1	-	CASSPQQGLVREQFF	TGTGCCAGCAGTCCCCAACAGGGGTTGGTTCGTGAGCAGTTCTTC
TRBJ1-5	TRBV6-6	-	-	CASNDQGGNQPQHF	TGTGCCAGCAATGATCAGGGAGGCAATCAGCCCCAGCATTTT
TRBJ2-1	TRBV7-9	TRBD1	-	CASSSTRQGQGAYNEQFF	TGTGCCAGCAGCTCCACACGGCAGGGACAGGGGGCCTACAATGAGCAGTTCTTC
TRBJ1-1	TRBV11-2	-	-	CASSSLRGGVRTEAFF	TGTGCCAGCAGCTCTCTACGGGGGGGCGTTAGAACTGAAGCTTTCTTT
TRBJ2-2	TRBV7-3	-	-	CASSLYGGELFF	TGTGCCAGCAGCCTCTATGGCGGGGAGCTGTTTTTT
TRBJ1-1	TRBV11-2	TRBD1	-	CASSTTGTGGSEAFF	TGTGCCAGCAGCACCACCGGGACAGGGGGCTCTGAAGCTTTCTTT
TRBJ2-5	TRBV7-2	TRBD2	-	CASSRSGIKETQYF	TGTGCCAGCAGCCGGAGCGGGATTAAAGAGACCCAGTACTTC
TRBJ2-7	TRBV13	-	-	CASSVRDSRYEQYF	TGTGCCAGCAGCGTGCGGGACAGTCGCTACGAGCAGTACTTC
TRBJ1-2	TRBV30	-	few	CAWSGGERRVDGYTF	TGTGCCTGGAGTGGGGGGGAGAGGAGGGTCGATGGCTACACCTTC
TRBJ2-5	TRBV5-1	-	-	CASSSGQARQETQYF	TGCGCCAGCAGCTCCGGACAAGCCCGGCAAGAGACCCAGTACTTC
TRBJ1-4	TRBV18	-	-	CASSSGWGNEKLFF	TGTGCCAGCTCATCCGGTTGGGGCAATGAAAAACTGTTTTTT
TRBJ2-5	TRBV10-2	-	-	CATRVEGGGETQYF	TGCGCCACCCGGGTGGAGGGAGGCGGGGAGACCCAGTACTTC
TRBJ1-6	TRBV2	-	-	CASSEYENSPLHF	TGTGCCAGCAGTGAATATGAGAATTCACCCCTCCACTTT